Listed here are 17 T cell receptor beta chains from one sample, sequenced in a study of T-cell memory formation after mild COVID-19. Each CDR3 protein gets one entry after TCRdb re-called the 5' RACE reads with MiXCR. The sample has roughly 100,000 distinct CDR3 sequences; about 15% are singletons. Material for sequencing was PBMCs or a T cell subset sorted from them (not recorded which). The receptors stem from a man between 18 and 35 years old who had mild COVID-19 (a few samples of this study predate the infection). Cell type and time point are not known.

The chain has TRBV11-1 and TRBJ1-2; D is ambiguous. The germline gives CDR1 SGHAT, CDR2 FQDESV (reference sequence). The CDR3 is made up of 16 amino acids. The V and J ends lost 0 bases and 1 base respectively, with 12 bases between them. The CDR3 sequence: CASSLAGRTLNYGYTF. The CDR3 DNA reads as TGTGCCAGCAGCTTAGCTGGCAGAACTCTTAACTATGGCTACACCTTC.

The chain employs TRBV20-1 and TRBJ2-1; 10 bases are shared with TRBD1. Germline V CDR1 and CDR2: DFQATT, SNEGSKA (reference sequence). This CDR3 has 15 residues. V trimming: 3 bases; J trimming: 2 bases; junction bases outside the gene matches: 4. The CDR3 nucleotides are TGCAGTGCTAGGCCGGGACAGGGGACCTACAATGAGCAGTTCTTC. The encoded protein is CSARPGQGTYNEQFF.

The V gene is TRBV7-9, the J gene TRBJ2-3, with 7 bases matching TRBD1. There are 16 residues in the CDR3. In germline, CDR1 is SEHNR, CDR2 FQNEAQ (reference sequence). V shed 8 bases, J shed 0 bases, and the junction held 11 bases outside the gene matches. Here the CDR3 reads CASPSPGRGSTDTQYF. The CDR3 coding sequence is TGTGCCAGCCCAAGCCCCGGCAGGGGGAGCACAGATACGCAGTATTTT.

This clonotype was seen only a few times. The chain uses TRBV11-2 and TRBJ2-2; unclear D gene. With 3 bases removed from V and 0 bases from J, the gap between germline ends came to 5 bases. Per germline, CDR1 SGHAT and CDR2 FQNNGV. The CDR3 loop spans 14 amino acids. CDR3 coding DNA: TGTGCCAGCAGCTTCATTTCGAACACCGGGGAGCTGTTTTTT. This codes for CASSFISNTGELFF.

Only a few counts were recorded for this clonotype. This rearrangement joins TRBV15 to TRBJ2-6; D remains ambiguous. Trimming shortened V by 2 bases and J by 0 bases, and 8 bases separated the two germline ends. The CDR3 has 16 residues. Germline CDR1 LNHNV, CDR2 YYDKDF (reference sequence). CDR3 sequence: CATSRPLVSGANVLTF. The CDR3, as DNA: TGTGCCACCAGCAGACCCTTGGTCTCTGGGGCCAACGTCCTGACTTTC.

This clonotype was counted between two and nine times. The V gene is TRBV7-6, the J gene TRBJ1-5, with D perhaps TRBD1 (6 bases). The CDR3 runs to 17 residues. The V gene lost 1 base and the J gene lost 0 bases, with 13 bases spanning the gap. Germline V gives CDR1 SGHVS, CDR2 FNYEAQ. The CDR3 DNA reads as TGTGCCAGCAGCTTAGAAGGGGGGACTTATAGCAATCAGCCCCAGCATTTT. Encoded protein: CASSLEGGTYSNQPQHF.

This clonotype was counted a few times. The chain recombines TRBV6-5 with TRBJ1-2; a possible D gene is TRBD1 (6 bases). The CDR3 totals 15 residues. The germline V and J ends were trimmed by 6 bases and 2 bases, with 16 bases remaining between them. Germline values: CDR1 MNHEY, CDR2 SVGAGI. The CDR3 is CASRREHRENYGYTF. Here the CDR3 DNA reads TGTGCCAGCAGACGGGAGCACAGGGAGAACTATGGCTACACCTTC.

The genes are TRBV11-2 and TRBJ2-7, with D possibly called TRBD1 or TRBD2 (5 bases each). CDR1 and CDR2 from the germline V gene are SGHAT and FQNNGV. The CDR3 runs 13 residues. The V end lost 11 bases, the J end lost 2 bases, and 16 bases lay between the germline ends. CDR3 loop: CAASLEGPYEQYF. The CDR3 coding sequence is TGTGCCGCCTCGTTAGAGGGGCCCTACGAGCAGTACTTC.

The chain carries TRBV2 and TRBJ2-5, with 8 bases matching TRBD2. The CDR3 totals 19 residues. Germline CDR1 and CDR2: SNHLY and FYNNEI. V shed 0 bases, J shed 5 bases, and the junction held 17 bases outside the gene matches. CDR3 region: CASSEALPSVAGSDETQYF. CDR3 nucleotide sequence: TGTGCCAGCAGTGAAGCCCTTCCGTCAGTAGCGGGGTCGGACGAGACCCAGTACTTC.

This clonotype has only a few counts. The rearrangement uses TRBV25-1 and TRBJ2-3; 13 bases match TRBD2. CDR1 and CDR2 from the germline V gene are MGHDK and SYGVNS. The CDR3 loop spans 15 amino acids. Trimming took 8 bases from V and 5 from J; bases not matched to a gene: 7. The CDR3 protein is CASSTSGGAGDTQYF. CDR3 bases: TGTGCCAGCTCAACTAGCGGGGGGGCAGGAGATACGCAGTATTTT.

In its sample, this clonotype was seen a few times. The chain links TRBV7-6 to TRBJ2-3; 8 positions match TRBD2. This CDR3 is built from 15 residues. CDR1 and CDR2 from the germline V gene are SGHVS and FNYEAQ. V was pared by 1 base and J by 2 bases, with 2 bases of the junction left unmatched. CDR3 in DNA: TGTGCCAGCAGCTTAGGAGCGGGGGTCACAGATACGCAGTATTTT. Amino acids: CASSLGAGVTDTQYF.

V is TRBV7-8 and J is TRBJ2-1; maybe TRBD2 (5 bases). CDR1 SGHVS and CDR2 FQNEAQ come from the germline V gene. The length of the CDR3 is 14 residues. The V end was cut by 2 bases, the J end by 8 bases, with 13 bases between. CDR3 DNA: TGTGCCAGCAGCTTAATTAGCGAGTCGGATGAGCAGTTCTTC. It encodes CASSLISESDEQFF.

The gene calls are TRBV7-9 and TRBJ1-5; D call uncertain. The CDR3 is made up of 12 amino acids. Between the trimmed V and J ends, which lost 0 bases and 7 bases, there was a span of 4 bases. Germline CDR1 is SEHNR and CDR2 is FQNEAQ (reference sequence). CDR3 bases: TGTGCCAGCAGCTTAGCGGGGCAGCCCCAGCATTTT. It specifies CASSLAGQPQHF.

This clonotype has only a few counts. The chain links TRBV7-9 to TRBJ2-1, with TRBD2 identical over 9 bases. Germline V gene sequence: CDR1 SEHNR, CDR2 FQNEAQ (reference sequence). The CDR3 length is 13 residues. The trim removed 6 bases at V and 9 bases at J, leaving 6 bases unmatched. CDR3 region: CASRGGGAIEQFF. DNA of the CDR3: TGTGCCAGCAGAGGCGGGGGGGCCATTGAGCAGTTCTTC.

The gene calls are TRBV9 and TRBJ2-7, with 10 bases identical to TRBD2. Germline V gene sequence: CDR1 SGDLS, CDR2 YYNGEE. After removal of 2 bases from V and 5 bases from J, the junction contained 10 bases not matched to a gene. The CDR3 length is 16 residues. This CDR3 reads CASSVRGSGGYDEQYF. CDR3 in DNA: TGTGCCAGCAGCGTTAGGGGTAGCGGGGGGTACGACGAGCAGTACTTC.

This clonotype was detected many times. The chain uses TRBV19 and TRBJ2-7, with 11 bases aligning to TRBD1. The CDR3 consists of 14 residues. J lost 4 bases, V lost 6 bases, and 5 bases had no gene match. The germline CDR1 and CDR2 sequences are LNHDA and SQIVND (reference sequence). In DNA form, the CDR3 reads TGTGCCAGTAGCCCCGGGACAGGGGGGTACGAGCAGTACTTC. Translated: CASSPGTGGYEQYF.

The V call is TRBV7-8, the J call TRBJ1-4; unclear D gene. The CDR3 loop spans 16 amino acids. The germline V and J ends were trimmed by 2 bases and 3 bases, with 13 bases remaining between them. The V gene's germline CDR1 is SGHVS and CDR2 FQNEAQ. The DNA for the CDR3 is TGTGCCAGCAGCTTATTCAGCAGGAATCCTAATGAAAAACTGTTTTTT. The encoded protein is CASSLFSRNPNEKLFF. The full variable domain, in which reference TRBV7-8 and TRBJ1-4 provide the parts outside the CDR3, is GAGVSQSPRYKVAKRGQDVALRCDPISGHVSLFWYQQALGQGPEFLTYFQNEAQLDKSGLPSDRFFAERPEGSVSTLKIQRTQQEDSAVYLCASSLFSRNPNEKLFFGSGTQLSVL.